The rows below give T cell receptor beta chains drawn from one sample of a study of T cell repertoires in cytomegalovirus infection. TCRdb itself ran the reads through MiXCR, one entry per CDR3 protein. The sample has 250,000 to 300,000 distinct CDR3 sequences, 25% seen once; the top ten hold 11% to 15%. Sequenced: PBMCs. Source of these receptors: a human donor in good health (CMV status not recorded). Some clones in this sample may be carry-over from other donors' samples. Both conserved end residues are trimmed from each CDR3. D genes are given only for firm matches.

j_call d_call v_call cdr3_aa
TRBJ1-4 TRBD1 TRBV6-6 ASSYPPDRYNEKLF
TRBJ2-5 TRBD1 TRBV7-2 ASSSYTGDQETQY
TRBJ1-2 TRBD1 TRBV29-1 SVEDPDRGLEGYT
TRBJ2-7 TRBD1 TRBV5-1 ASSLEDRVSYEQY
TRBJ1-4 TRBD1 TRBV20-1 SARRQGENEKLF
TRBJ2-3 - TRBV19 ASSKAGYTDTQY
TRBJ2-2 TRBD2 TRBV10-3 AIRRELAANTGELF
TRBJ1-5 - TRBV28 ASSSVQGLGSNQPQH
TRBJ1-2 - TRBV7-2 ASSLGGVVYGYT
TRBJ2-4 TRBD1 TRBV6-2/TRBV6-3 ASSPADREFGKNIQY
TRBJ2-7 TRBD2 TRBV6-1 ASQRTSGNYEQY
TRBJ1-5 - TRBV12-3/TRBV12-4 ASSRDAHSNQPQH
TRBJ2-4 TRBD2 TRBV20-1 SATEGWGGDIQY
TRBJ1-5 - TRBV20-1 SATEAIGGRGSNQPQH
TRBJ2-1 TRBD2 TRBV7-6 ASSLDGTSGGVSA
TRBJ2-1 - TRBV12-3/TRBV12-4 ASSLKRVVNEQF
TRBJ2-7 - TRBV18 ASSPGSHLSYEQY
TRBJ2-2 TRBD1 TRBV7-3 ASSYGTGLSGELF
TRBJ1-6 TRBD1 TRBV28 ATRNDRVNSPLH
TRBJ2-1 - TRBV18 ASSKGPDGDEQF
TRBJ2-3 TRBD2 TRBV2 ATSLAGARD
TRBJ2-2 - TRBV19 ASSISLGATNTGELF
TRBJ2-3 - TRBV2 ASSESATDTQY
TRBJ1-6 - TRBV29-1 SVREGSSYNSPLH
TRBJ2-1 - TRBV7-2 ASTPGGLHNEQF
TRBJ2-2 - TRBV2 ASSERGPPVTGELF
TRBJ2-3 TRBD1 TRBV24-1 ATSALLPTGMGSTDTQY
TRBJ2-7 - TRBV27 ASTSGIMDHEQY
TRBJ2-1 - TRBV7-2 ASSLAGSNEQF
TRBJ2-1 - TRBV7-8 ASSFFHGIKYNEQF
TRBJ2-7 - TRBV15 ATSNPGPYYEQY
TRBJ2-3 TRBD2 TRBV5-1 ASSPPRGAGGPGDTQY
TRBJ2-1 - TRBV15 ATSRGDKFSYNEQF
TRBJ2-7 TRBD1 TRBV28 ASRGQGLGEQY
TRBJ2-5 TRBD2 TRBV28 ASSLVGLSQLETQY
TRBJ1-6 TRBD1 TRBV28 ASRPTTGGVSPLH
TRBJ2-2 - TRBV28 ASREPRGPGELF
TRBJ2-2 TRBD1 TRBV4-1 ASSQPGGSGELF
TRBJ2-7 TRBD2 TRBV7-2 ASSRSAGGSYEQY
TRBJ1-2 - TRBV20-1 RAGGLDNYGYT
TRBJ1-5 - TRBV7-2 ASSPTVYSNQPQH
TRBJ1-2 - TRBV6-5 ASGEGGYT
TRBJ2-3 TRBD2 TRBV27 ASSPPSSGIRDTQY
TRBJ2-7 - TRBV27 ASSFLTSQGYEQY
TRBJ2-5 TRBD1 TRBV19 ASSEQGADETQY
TRBJ1-1 - TRBV4-3 ASSRVQGEAF
TRBJ2-1 TRBD2 TRBV10-3 AISEQRGGRDEQF
TRBJ1-2 - TRBV12-3/TRBV12-4 ASSLKAGPNYGYT
TRBJ2-2 - TRBV7-2 ASSLWFGGTGELF
TRBJ2-1 TRBD2 TRBV29-1 SVESMTSGNYNEQF
TRBJ2-7 - TRBV6-6 ASSYSRDYEQY
TRBJ1-6 TRBD1 TRBV11-2 ASSRNPGTGDSPLH
TRBJ1-3 - TRBV7-8 ASSLATGNTIY
TRBJ2-4 - TRBV11-2 ASSLGGGSKNIQY
TRBJ2-1 TRBD2 TRBV7-2 ASSLLAGAPGEQF
TRBJ2-5 - TRBV6-5 ASHRPGRLETQY
TRBJ1-2 - TRBV20-1 SAKGAYRNYGYT
TRBJ2-7 - TRBV6-1 ASSELPTGEQY